This T cell receptor beta chain derives from a study of blood T cell repertoires in COVID-19. Clones were sequenced by immunoSEQ multiplex PCR, and TCRdb holds only the in-frame ones, with some missing. The data contain a few hundred thousand clones, 88% of them singletons. Participant ages covered about 18 to 89 years across 24 US areas. This receptor was obtained from a woman between 25 and 40 years old who had recovered from COVID-19. Sequencing was carried out using PBMCs or T cells enriched from blood (not recorded which).

The CDR3 region has the DNA TGTGCCAGCAGTGACAGCAGGCTACACATACCTAACTATGGCTACACCTTC. Its protein product is CASSDSRLHIPNYGYTF. This chain connects TRBV6-4 to TRBJ1-2; D remains ambiguous. In germline, CDR1 is MRHNA, CDR2 SNTAGT. CDR3 length: 17 amino acids. Trimming removed 2 bases from V and 0 bases from J, with 16 bases in between.